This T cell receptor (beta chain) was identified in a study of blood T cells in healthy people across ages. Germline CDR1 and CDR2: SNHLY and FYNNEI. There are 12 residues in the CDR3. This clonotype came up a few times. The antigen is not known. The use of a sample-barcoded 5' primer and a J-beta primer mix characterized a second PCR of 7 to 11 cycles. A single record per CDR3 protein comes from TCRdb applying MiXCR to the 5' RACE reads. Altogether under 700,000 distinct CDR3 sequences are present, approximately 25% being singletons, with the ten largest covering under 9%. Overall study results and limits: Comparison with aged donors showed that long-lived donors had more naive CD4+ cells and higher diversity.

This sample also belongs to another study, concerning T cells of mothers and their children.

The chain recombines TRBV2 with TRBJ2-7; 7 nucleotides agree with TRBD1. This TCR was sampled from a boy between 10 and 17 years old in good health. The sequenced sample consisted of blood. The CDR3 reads CGSVGGTYEQYF. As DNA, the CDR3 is TGTGGCTCGGTAGGGGGCACCTACGAGCAGTACTTC.